This T cell receptor (beta chain) came from a study of blood T cell repertoires in COVID-19. Across the whole study: PBMCs, B-cell-depleted T cells, or T cells provided the cDNA or gDNA that made up the material.

Repertoires were generated with immunoSEQ multiplex PCR, while TCRdb's copy carries only in-frame clones and drops some. The profile covers approximately 290,000 clones, with 65% to 85% appearing a single time and roughly 14% taken by the ten largest. Germline loops: CDR1 MNHEY, CDR2 SMNVEV (reference sequence). This CDR3 contains 15 residues. The V and J ends lost 5 bases and 3 bases respectively, with 14 bases between them. The sequence was obtained from a person aged 65 to 85 with COVID-19, enrolled during active disease. V and J are TRBV27 and TRBJ1-5; D is uncertain. Sample: peripheral blood. The CDR3 loop reads CASSPQRRDNQPQHF. The CDR3 region has the DNA TGTGCCAGCAGTCCCCAACGGAGGGACAATCAGCCCCAGCATTTT.